This T cell receptor (beta chain) is from a study of CD8+ T cells in alopecia areata. Overall study results and limits: Sequences from scalp samples also cover resident alphabeta T cells of normal skin. Greater clonality was observed in lesional scalp samples, especially alopecia totalis/universalis, versus normal scalp.

Peripheral blood and lesional scalp punch biopsies were taken from alopecia areata patients. Sorting separated CD4+ and CD8+ T cells out of PBMCs. CDR1 SGHNT and CDR2 YYREEE come from the germline V gene (reference sequence). V was cut by 4 bases and J by 6 bases, with 8 bases left in between. The CDR3 contains 12 residues. TCR sequencing used cDNA made by reverse transcription of extracted RNA. The method was immunoSEQ multiplex PCR; TCRdb's version includes in-frame clones alone and lacks a portion of them. The sample has 65,000 to 100,000 clones; roughly half are singletons. About this clone: The target antigen is unknown.

The source material was NKG2D-high CD8+ T cells sorted from blood. This receptor was identified in a human donor with alopecia areata. The rearrangement uses TRBV5-4 and TRBJ2-1; D remains unclear. CDR3 residues: CASSLQSNEQFF. In nucleotides, the CDR3 is TGTGCCAGCAGCCTACAGAGCAATGAGCAGTTCTTC. Combining the CDR3 with reference TRBV5-4 and TRBJ2-1 gives the whole variable domain ETGVTQSPTHLIKTRGQQVTLRCSSQSGHNTVSWYQQALGQGPQFIFQYYREEENGRGNFPPRFSGLQFPNYSSELNVNALELDDSALYLCASSLQSNEQFFGPGTRLTVL.